Sequencing of this T cell receptor beta chain was carried out in a study of cytomegalovirus exposure and HLA in healthy donors. Germline V gene lookup returns CDR1 SGHVS and CDR2 FQNEAQ. The ends lost 5 bases at V and 5 bases at J; junction bases unmatched: 7. This CDR3 is built from 16 residues. The primer mix had 60 Vbeta and 13 Jbeta primers. Repertoires were generated with immunoSEQ multiplex PCR, while TCRdb's copy carries only in-frame clones and drops some. The table records 150,000 to 200,000 clones, roughly 70% of them present only once. Study results and limitations: TRBV6-2, TRBV6-3 and some other V segments were excluded as indistinguishable. Within an earlier analysis, most TCR beta V segments proved productive either about 87% or about 30% of the time.

A note on this clone: What it recognizes is unknown.

The sample comprised PBMCs. The receptor comes from a male donor in good health and CMV-seronegative. The J gene is TRBJ1-6, the V gene TRBV7-8; 9 bases agree with TRBD1. The CDR3 here is CASSITGGGHNSPLHF. The CDR3 region has the DNA TGTGCCAGCAGCATAACAGGGGGCGGACATAATTCACCCCTCCACTTT.